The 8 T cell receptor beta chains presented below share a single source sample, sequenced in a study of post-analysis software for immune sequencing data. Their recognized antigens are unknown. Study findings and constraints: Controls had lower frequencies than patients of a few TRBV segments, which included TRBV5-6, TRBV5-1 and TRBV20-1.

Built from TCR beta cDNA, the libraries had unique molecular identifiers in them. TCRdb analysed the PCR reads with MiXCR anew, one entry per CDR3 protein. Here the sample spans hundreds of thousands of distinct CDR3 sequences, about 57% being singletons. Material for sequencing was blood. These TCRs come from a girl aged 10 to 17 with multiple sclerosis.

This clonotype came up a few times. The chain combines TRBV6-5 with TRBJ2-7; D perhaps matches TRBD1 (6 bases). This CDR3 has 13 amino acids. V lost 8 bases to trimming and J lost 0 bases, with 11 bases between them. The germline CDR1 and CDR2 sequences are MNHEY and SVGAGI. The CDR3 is CASEGVGSYEQYF. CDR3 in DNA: TGTGCCAGCGAGGGGGTAGGCTCCTACGAGCAGTACTTC.

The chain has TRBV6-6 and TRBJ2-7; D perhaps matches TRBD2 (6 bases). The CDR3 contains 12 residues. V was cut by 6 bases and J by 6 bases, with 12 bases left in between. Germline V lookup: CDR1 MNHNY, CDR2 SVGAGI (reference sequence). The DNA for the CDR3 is TGTGCCAGCAGCGGGTCGGGGGTCGAGCAGTACTTC. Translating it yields CASSGSGVEQYF.

CDR3 coding DNA: TGCGCCAGCAGCCCCCAAGACGGGAGGGCCCCCGAGCAGTACTTC. Translated, it gives CASSPQDGRAPEQYF. This chain joins TRBV4-1 and TRBJ2-7, with 8 bases fitting TRBD2. This CDR3 comprises 15 residues. Germline CDR1 reads MGHRA; CDR2 reads YSYEKL. Trimming at V came to 4 bases and at J to 6 bases, leaving 11 bases not matched to a gene.

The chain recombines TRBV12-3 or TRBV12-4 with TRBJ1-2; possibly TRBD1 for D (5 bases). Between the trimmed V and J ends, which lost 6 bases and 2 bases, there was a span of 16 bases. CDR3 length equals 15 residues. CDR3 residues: CASRPEAGPNYGYTF. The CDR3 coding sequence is TGTGCCAGCAGACCTGAAGCAGGGCCGAACTATGGCTACACCTTC.

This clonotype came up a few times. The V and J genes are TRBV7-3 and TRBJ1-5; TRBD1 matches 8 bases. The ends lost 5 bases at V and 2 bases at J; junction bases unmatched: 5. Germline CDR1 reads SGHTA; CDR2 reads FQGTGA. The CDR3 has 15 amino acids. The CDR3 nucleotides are TGTGCCAGCAGCCGAACAGGGGGACGCAATCAGCCCCAGCATTTT. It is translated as CASSRTGGRNQPQHF.

CDR3 nucleotide sequence: TGTGCCAGCAGCTCCGTTTCCGAGCAGTACTTC. Its protein is CASSSVSEQYF. The rearrangement links TRBV5-5 to TRBJ2-7; the D is unclear. CDR3 length equals 11 residues. V gave up 3 bases and J gave up 6 bases, with 7 bases separating them. Per the germline V gene, CDR1 is SGHKS and CDR2 is YYEKEE (reference sequence).

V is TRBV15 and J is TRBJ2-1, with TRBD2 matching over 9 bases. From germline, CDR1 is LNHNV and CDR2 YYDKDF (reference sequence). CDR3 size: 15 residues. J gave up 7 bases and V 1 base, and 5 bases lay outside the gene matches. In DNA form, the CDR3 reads TGTGCCACCAGCAGAGTGCGGGAGGGCCAGAATGAGCAGTTCTTC. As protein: CATSRVREGQNEQFF.

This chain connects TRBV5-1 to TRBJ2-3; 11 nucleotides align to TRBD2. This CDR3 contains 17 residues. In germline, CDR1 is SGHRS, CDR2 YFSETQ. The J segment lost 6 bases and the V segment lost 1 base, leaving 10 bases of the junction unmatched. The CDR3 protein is CASSLLLAGGPLDTQYF. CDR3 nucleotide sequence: TGCGCCAGCAGCTTGCTCCTAGCGGGAGGCCCCTTGGATACGCAGTATTTT.